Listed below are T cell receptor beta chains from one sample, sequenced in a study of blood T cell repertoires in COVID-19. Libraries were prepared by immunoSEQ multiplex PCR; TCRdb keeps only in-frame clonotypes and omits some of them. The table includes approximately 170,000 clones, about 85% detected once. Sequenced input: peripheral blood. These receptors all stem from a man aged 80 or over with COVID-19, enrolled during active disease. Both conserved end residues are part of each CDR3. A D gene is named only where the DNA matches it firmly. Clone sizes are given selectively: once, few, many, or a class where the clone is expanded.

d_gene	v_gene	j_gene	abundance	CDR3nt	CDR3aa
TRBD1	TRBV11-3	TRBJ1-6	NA	TGTGCCAGCAGCCTAACGACAGGGAGCTCACCCCTCCACTTT	CASSLTTGSSPLHF
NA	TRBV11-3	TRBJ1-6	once	TGTGCCAGCAGCTTAGAGGGAGGGGCGCTTTCACCCCTCCACTTT	CASSLEGGALSPLHF
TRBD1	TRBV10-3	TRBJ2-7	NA	TGTGCCATCAGTGAGTCGTACAGGGGGCTCTACGAGCAGTACTTC	CAISESYRGLYEQYF
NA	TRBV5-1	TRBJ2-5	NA	TGCGCCAGCAGCTTGGTTCCAGGGCCGCAAGAGACCCAGTACTTC	CASSLVPGPQETQYF
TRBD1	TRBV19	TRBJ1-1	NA	TGTGCCAGTAAGCCGAGACAGGGGGTCTCTGAAGCTTTCTTT	CASKPRQGVSEAFF
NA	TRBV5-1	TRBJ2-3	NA	TGCGCCAGCCTAGGGGTAAGGGGAGATACGCAGTATTTT	CASLGVRGDTQYF
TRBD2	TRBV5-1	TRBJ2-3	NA	TGCGCCAGCACTCGTAGCGGGGGGTCCACAGATACGCAGTATTTT	CASTRSGGSTDTQYF
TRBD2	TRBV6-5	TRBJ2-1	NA	TGTGCCAGCAGCCTCGCGGGGGGGGGTTACAATGAGCAGTTCTTC	CASSLAGGGYNEQFF
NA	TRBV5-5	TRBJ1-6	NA	TGTGCCAGCAGCCTGCCGGGTAATTCACCCCTCCACTTT	CASSLPGNSPLHF
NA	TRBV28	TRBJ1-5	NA	TGTGCCAGCAGGCTCCGGACAGTGGAGGATCAGCCCCAGCATTTT	CASRLRTVEDQPQHF